Below are 22 T cell receptor beta chains sequenced from a single sample in a study of Graves' ophthalmopathy and Graves' hyperthyroidism. The study amplified TCR beta CDR3 regions using RNA transcripts. First-round RT-PCR relied on HTBI primers, and a second-round multiplex PCR came next. In TCRdb, the multiplex PCR reads were re-called with MiXCR into one record per CDR3 protein. The data hold 170,000 or so distinct CDR3 sequences, with roughly two fifths observed a single time. The sample was peripheral blood. Every receptor here comes from a woman aged 40 to 50 with Graves' ophthalmopathy.

This clonotype was found many times. The V call is TRBV28, the J call TRBJ1-2; no clear D gene. This CDR3 has 11 amino acids. V was cut by 0 bases and J by 8 bases, with 4 bases left in between. The germline CDR1 and CDR2 sequences are MDHEN and SYDVKM. The CDR3 coding sequence is TGTGCCAGCAGTTTATGGACGGGCTACACCTTC. Protein product: CASSLWTGYTF.

In its sample, this clonotype was seen a few times. This chain links TRBV12-3 or TRBV12-4 with TRBJ1-1; TRBD1 might be the D (5 bases). Trimming took 4 bases from V and 5 from J, leaving 8 bases between them. This CDR3 has 12 amino acids. CDR3 nucleotides: TGTGCCAGCAGTTCCGGACAAACTGAAGCTTTCTTT. Amino acids: CASSSGQTEAFF.

The gene calls are TRBV6-4 and TRBJ1-1, with 7 bases lining up with TRBD1. After removal of 6 bases from V and 1 base from J, the junction contained 14 bases not matched to a gene. The germline V gene encodes CDR1 MRHNA and CDR2 SNTAGT. The CDR3 length is 17 residues. The CDR3 sequence: CASRTDRVAIGNTEAFF. The CDR3 DNA is TGTGCCAGCAGGACCGACAGGGTGGCCATCGGGAACACTGAAGCTTTCTTT.

J is TRBJ2-7 and V is TRBV6-5, with D uncertain. CDR1 MNHEY and CDR2 SVGAGI come from the germline V gene. The CDR3 runs to 14 residues. The V end lost 0 bases, the J end lost 2 bases, and 8 bases lay between the germline ends. The DNA of the CDR3 is TGTGCCAGCAGTTACTCGGGCCTCCCCTACGAGCAGTACTTC. Translated: CASSYSGLPYEQYF.

In this sample, this clonotype turned up many times. This chain links TRBV28 with TRBJ2-5; unclear D gene. Germline CDR1 and CDR2: MDHEN and SYDVKM. V was pared by 5 bases and J by 14 bases, with 9 bases between. This CDR3 region has 9 residues. The CDR3, as DNA: TGTGCCAGCAGTCCGTCCTTTTACTTC. It yields the protein CASSPSFYF.

This clonotype turned up a few times. V is TRBV12-3 or TRBV12-4 and J is TRBJ2-5; D is unclear. V lost 6 bases and J 4 bases, leaving 9 bases between the germline ends. The CDR3 is 12 amino acids. The CDR3 sequence is CASSISRETQYF. The CDR3 bases are TGTGCCAGCAGCATAAGTCGAGAGACCCAGTACTTC.

The chain joins TRBV6-1 to TRBJ1-5, with D possibly TRBD1 on 5 matching bases. Trimming took 6 bases from V and 1 from J, leaving 19 bases between them. CDR1 and CDR2 from the germline V gene are MNHNS and SASEGT. The CDR3 length is 17 residues. The CDR3 nucleotides read TGTGCCAGCAGGGGGACGGACGGATTACTAAGCAATCAGCCCCAGCATTTT. Encoded protein: CASRGTDGLLSNQPQHF.

The table lists this clonotype with many counts. One end of the junction does not line up with germline, which may come from a read error. V is TRBV12-5 and J is TRBJ2-2; D remains unclear. Germline CDR1 and CDR2: LGHNT and FRNRAP. The CDR3 covers 13 residues. CDR3 in DNA: TGTGCTAGTGCTTTGGACCTTTCCGGGGAGCTGTTTTTT. Translation gives CASALDLSGELFF.

In this sample, this clonotype turned up many times. This chain connects TRBV27 to TRBJ2-5; 11 nucleotides line up with TRBD2. The CDR3 spans 15 residues. V trimming: 5 bases; J trimming: 4 bases; junction bases outside the gene matches: 6. Germline CDR1 MNHEY, CDR2 SMNVEV (reference sequence). CDR3 sequence (DNA): TGTGCCAGCAGTCCGGGACTAGCGGTCACAGAGACCCAGTACTTC. Amino acids: CASSPGLAVTETQYF.

This clonotype was recorded many times. This rearrangement joins TRBV27 to TRBJ1-2, with 9 nucleotides matching TRBD1. J lost 9 bases, V lost 2 bases, and 7 bases had no gene match. The V gene's germline CDR1 is MNHEY and CDR2 SMNVEV (reference sequence). The CDR3 contains 14 residues. CDR3 DNA: TGTGCCAGCAGTTTAACCGGGACAGGGCTCAGCTACACCTTC. Residues: CASSLTGTGLSYTF.

The chain has TRBV9 and TRBJ2-2, with TRBD2 identical over 7 bases. Germline CDR1 reads SGDLS; CDR2 reads YYNGEE. CDR3 size: 13 residues. Trimming at V came to 3 bases and at J to 7 bases, leaving 3 bases not matched to a gene. The CDR3, as DNA: TGTGCCAGCAGCGCCCGGGGGGACGGGGAGCTGTTTTTT. It yields the protein CASSARGDGELFF.

As for this clonotype: One base away lies a much larger clone, so this may be a sequencing read error. The chain uses TRBV14 and TRBJ2-7, with 7 bases identical to TRBD2. V lost 4 bases, J lost 7 bases, and 7 bases stayed unmatched. The germline gives CDR1 SGHDN, CDR2 FVKESK. This CDR3 has 13 residues. CDR3 bases: TGTGCCAGCAGCCGGACTAGGGGTGTGGAGCAGTACTTC. Translation gives CASSRTRGVEQYF. The whole variable domain, filled in from reference TRBV14 and TRBJ2-7, reads EAGVTQFPSHSVIEKGQTVTLRCDPISGHDNLYWYRRVMGKEIKFLLHFVKESKQDESGMPNNRFLAERTGGTYSTLKVQPAELEDSGVYFCASSRTRGVEQYFGPGTRLTVT.

Ten or more counts support this clonotype. The chain has TRBV30 and TRBJ1-1; D uncertain. V was shortened by 0 bases and J by 5 bases, with 13 bases between the two germline ends. CDR1 GTSNPN and CDR2 SVGIG come from the germline V gene (reference sequence). This CDR3 contains 14 residues. The CDR3 DNA follows: TGTGCCTGGAGTGTTGAGGACCAGAGAACTGAAGCTTTCTTT. This sequence encodes CAWSVEDQRTEAFF.

Many counts were recorded for this clonotype. V usage is TRBV6-5 and J usage is TRBJ1-2; D is perhaps TRBD1 (6 bases). Trimming cost V 4 bases and J 8 bases, with 17 bases left between them. The CDR3 has 14 residues. CDR1 is MNHEY, CDR2 SVGAGI, per germline. This CDR3 is CASSSTLRGWGYTF. The DNA for the CDR3 is TGTGCCAGCAGTTCCACCCTCAGGGGTTGGGGCTACACCTTC.

This clonotype appeared many times. The CDR3: CAISDTGEGNQPQHF. The CDR3 DNA reads TGTGCCATCAGTGACACGGGCGAGGGAAATCAGCCCCAGCATTTT. The rearrangement uses TRBV10-3 and TRBJ1-5; D unclear. Germline V gives CDR1 ENHRY, CDR2 SYGVKD. This CDR3 is 15 amino acids long. V dropped 3 bases and J dropped 4 bases, with 13 bases sitting between them.

The chain uses TRBV27 and TRBJ1-2; 7 bases align to TRBD1. Germline CDR1 and CDR2: MNHEY and SMNVEV (reference sequence). The ends lost 4 bases at V and 1 base at J; junction bases unmatched: 9. The CDR3 sequence is 16 residues long. CDR3 sequence reads: CASSYRRTGHNYGYTF. DNA for the CDR3: TGTGCCAGCAGTTACCGACGGACAGGCCATAACTATGGCTACACCTTC.

This clonotype was counted many times. CDR3 sequence: CASSYSLGTRTSAFSYEQYF. CDR3 DNA: TGTGCCAGCAGTTACTCCTTAGGTACTCGGACTAGCGCATTCTCCTACGAGCAGTACTTC. The V gene is TRBV6-2 or TRBV6-3, the J gene TRBJ2-7; 9 bases agree with TRBD2. Losses at the gene ends were 0 bases for V and 0 bases for J; bases not matched to a gene: 15. Germline values: CDR1 MNHEY, CDR2 SVGEGT. The CDR3 is 20 amino acids.

CDR3 amino acids: CASSPDPDTEAFF. CDR3 nucleotides: TGTGCCAGCAGCCCCGACCCAGACACTGAAGCTTTCTTT. The chain uses TRBV28 and TRBJ1-1; D unresolved. In germline, CDR1 is MDHEN, CDR2 SYDVKM. The CDR3 extends over 13 amino acids. V shed 6 bases and J shed 3 bases, with 11 bases lying between them.

At least ten counts were recorded for this clonotype. The chain links TRBV12-3 or TRBV12-4 to TRBJ1-5, with D maybe TRBD1 (5 bases). This CDR3 region has 14 residues. V was trimmed by 3 bases and J by 4 bases, leaving 10 bases between them. The CDR3 region is CASSFQGGNQPQHF. In DNA, the CDR3 is TGTGCCAGCAGTTTTCAGGGTGGGAATCAGCCCCAGCATTTT.

Ten or more counts support this clonotype. The J gene is TRBJ1-1, the V gene TRBV7-8, with TRBD1 matching over 7 bases. CDR1 SGHVS and CDR2 FQNEAQ come from the germline V gene. The CDR3 spans 15 residues. Unmatched junction bases numbered 2, after V lost 0 bases and J lost 1 base. The chain's CDR3 is CASSLARTGNTEAFF. CDR3 DNA sequence: TGTGCCAGCAGCTTAGCCAGGACAGGGAACACTGAAGCTTTCTTT.

This clonotype occurred many times. This chain connects TRBV12-3 or TRBV12-4 to TRBJ1-1, with 7 bases lining up with TRBD1. The CDR3 length is 14 residues. V lost 4 bases, J lost 1 base, and 3 bases stayed unmatched. The CDR3 reads CASSSHRGNTEAFF. In DNA, the CDR3 is TGTGCCAGCAGTTCGCACAGGGGGAACACTGAAGCTTTCTTT.

This clonotype was seen ten or more times. The V and J genes are TRBV4-1 and TRBJ2-4, with a weak D call TRBD2 (5 bases). Trimming took off 5 bases at V and 4 bases at J, with 18 bases between the two ends. Germline CDR1 MGHRA, CDR2 YSYEKL. CDR3 length: 16 amino acids. CDR3 region: CASSSLTTNPKNIQYF. As DNA, the CDR3 is TGCGCCAGCAGCTCGCTGACTACTAACCCTAAAAACATTCAGTACTTC.